The entry below describes one TCR beta chain. The entry originates in a study of CD4+ T cells in melanoma. Repertoires were generated with immunoSEQ multiplex PCR, while TCRdb's copy carries only in-frame clones and drops some. The data show 20,000 to 25,000 clones, with around 78% seen just once and over 9.5% held by the top ten. The sequence came from a human donor with melanoma.

The DNA of the CDR3 is TGTGCCAGCAACGGAGGGAGCTCCTATAATTCACCCCTCCACTTT. Amino acid sequence: CASNGGSSYNSPLHF. The chain links TRBV2 to TRBJ1-6; no clear D gene. Germline CDR1 reads SNHLY; CDR2 reads FYNNEI. Trimming cost V 7 bases and J 0 bases, with 10 bases left between them. This CDR3 is 15 amino acids long.